This TCR beta chain came from a study of T-cell reconstitution after alpha-beta-depleted transplantation in children. Study findings and constraints: Where alpha-beta T cells came from about two months after transplant was reportedly several hundred expanded graft clones. In some patients, recipient T cells and intrathymic progenitors surviving conditioning explained high day-60 diversity. After one year, T-cell counts and TCRbeta diversity mostly came from new T cells.

This clonotype was picked up a small number of times. The antigen remains undetermined. For TCRbeta, the library was prepared with unique molecular identifiers. TCRdb called the PCR reads again in MiXCR, with one record for every CDR3 protein. The table includes about 980,000 distinct CDR3 sequences, about 26% detected once. The CDR3 loop spans 14 amino acids. The germline CDR1 and CDR2 sequences are SGHDT and YYEEEE. Trimming pared 3 bases from V and 6 bases from J, leaving 13 bases between. The sequence derives from a boy in the first two years of life who had a stem cell transplant for SCID, so the T cells may come from the graft donor. The genes are TRBV5-6 and TRBJ1-5; D not resolved. Sequencing was performed on PBMCs, mostly from graft donor cells, taken 360 days after TCRalphabeta/CD19-depleted stem cell transplant. Here the CDR3 reads CASSYKWGSQPQHF. The CDR3 DNA sequence: TGTGCCAGCAGCTATAAATGGGGAAGTCAGCCCCAGCATTTT.